A single sample is the source of the 5 T cell receptor beta chains below, sequenced in a study of T-cell memory formation after mild COVID-19. TCRdb re-called the 5' RACE reads with MiXCR, one entry per CDR3 protein. Of 200,000 or so distinct CDR3 sequences listed, approximately 16% were seen once; the top ten hold around 2%. The sequencing input was PBMCs or a T cell subset sorted from them (not recorded which). The receptors were gathered from an adult woman who had mild COVID-19 (a few samples of this study predate the infection). Cell type and time point are not known.

V gene TRBV20-1 combines with J gene TRBJ1-6; D gene unclear. The CDR3 is made up of 13 amino acids. V dropped 3 bases and J dropped 5 bases, with 8 bases sitting between them. The V gene's germline CDR1 is DFQATT and CDR2 SNEGSKA (reference sequence). The CDR3: CSASHVDNSPLHF. CDR3 nucleotides: TGCAGTGCTAGTCACGTAGATAATTCACCCCTCCACTTT.

In this sample, this clonotype turned up a few times. The chain links TRBV4-2 to TRBJ1-4; D ambiguous. V lost 1 base and J lost 5, with 8 bases in between. Germline V CDR1 and CDR2: LGHNA, YNFKEQ. The CDR3 length is 14 residues. The CDR3 protein is CASSQADGNEKLFF. DNA for the CDR3: TGTGCCAGCAGCCAAGCGGACGGGAATGAAAAACTGTTTTTT.

The chain has TRBV3-1 and TRBJ2-7, with 7 bases that match TRBD2. The germline V gene has CDR1 LGHDT and CDR2 YNNKEL (reference sequence). This CDR3 region has 17 residues. Germline trimming cut 4 bases from V and 2 bases from J; bases unmatched to any gene: 14. In nucleotides, the CDR3 is TGTGCCAGCAGCCCCCGGGTAGGCGGGAGAGCCCCCTACGAGCAGTACTTC. This sequence encodes CASSPRVGGRAPYEQYF.

The V and J genes are TRBV12-3 or TRBV12-4 and TRBJ2-3; a weak D match, TRBD1 (6 bases). Trimming removed 6 bases at V and 8 bases at J, with 15 bases between. The CDR3 covers 13 residues. CDR3 in DNA: TGTGCCAGCAGGGCAACAGGGCAGAGTACGCAGTATTTT. The encoded protein is CASRATGQSTQYF.

This clonotype appeared a few times. The chain employs TRBV12-3 or TRBV12-4 and TRBJ2-3; D possibly matches TRBD1 or TRBD2 (5 bases each). Trimming left V 3 bases short and J 1 base short, with 11 bases between. The CDR3 contains 15 residues. CDR3 in amino acids: CASSLGVLRTDTQYF. The CDR3 DNA sequence: TGTGCCAGCAGTTTGGGGGTCCTCCGCACAGATACGCAGTATTTT.